The T cell receptor (beta chain) described here comes from a study of T cell repertoires in aging, cancer and after chemotherapy. Study-wide points: Rebound thymic output was suggested by rising median generation probability during chemotherapy in each cancer cohort.

The CDR3 covers 14 residues. V was clipped by 2 bases and J by 0 bases, with 8 bases between them. Remarks on this clonotype: Its antigen is not known.

A mixed TRB-A/B primer pool amplified rearranged TRB by multiplex touch-down PCR. TCRdb redid the calling of the multiplex PCR reads with MiXCR, one entry per CDR3 protein. The table lists about 12,000 distinct CDR3 sequences, approximately 30% of them singletons. The template was genomic DNA from peripheral blood, not RNA. Sequencing used blood. This sequence joins TRBV12-3 or TRBV12-4 and TRBJ2-7, with D uncertain. This clonotype was obtained from a human donor in good health. The donor label of this sample is uncertain. The CDR3 region has the DNA TGTGCCAGCAGTTTACGACACCTCTCCTACGAGCAGTACTTC. Amino acid sequence: CASSLRHLSYEQYF.